A selection of T cell receptor beta chains follows, all from one sample in a study of neurological immune-mediated disorders. TCRdb re-derived calls from the 5' RACE reads in MiXCR, one entry per CDR3 protein. In the table there are around 30,000 distinct CDR3 sequences, approximately 4.1% of which are singletons. What was sequenced was CD4+ T cells from blood. The receptor set was obtained from a woman aged 40 to 55 in good health. CDR3s include the opening cysteine and the closing phenylalanine or tryptophan. Fields, in order: V gene, D gene, J gene, CDR3 protein. D genes are given only for firm matches.

TRBV20-1	-	TRBJ1-2	CSASARTRGGYTF
TRBV5-6	TRBD1	TRBJ1-1	CASSLGAGGGNTEAFF
TRBV19	-	TRBJ1-1	CASSTGERWAFF
TRBV28	-	TRBJ2-3	CASSSTGITQYF
TRBV28	-	TRBJ2-1	CASSLPLPRTDEQFF
TRBV21-1	-	TRBJ2-7	CASSKEGTGPHAYEQYF
TRBV7-6	-	TRBJ2-5	CASSLGGSPQNVETQYF
TRBV10-1	-	TRBJ1-5	CASSPNHQPQHF
TRBV5-1	TRBD1	TRBJ1-6	CASSPGTVHSPLHF
TRBV5-1	-	TRBJ1-2	CASSQGDALLNYGYTF
TRBV12-3/TRBV12-4	TRBD2	TRBJ2-2	CASSLVAGSVGELFF
TRBV7-9	-	TRBJ1-5	CASSKDNPLNNQPQHF
TRBV4-1	-	TRBJ1-1	CASSPLGLHPEAFF
TRBV27	-	TRBJ2-2	CASSLGTGTGELFF
TRBV28	-	TRBJ1-6	CASSLTDISHNSPLHF
TRBV12-3/TRBV12-4	TRBD2	TRBJ2-1	CASSRGRASGTVEQFF
TRBV3-1	-	TRBJ2-3	CASSRRWGDTQYF
TRBV2	TRBD1	TRBJ2-3	CASSPRQGVGDTQYF
TRBV9	TRBD2	TRBJ2-1	CASSVGRGAYNEQFF
TRBV20-1	-	TRBJ2-3	CSATGNPSTDTQYF
TRBV5-1	-	TRBJ2-3	CASSLDGPRVADTQYF
TRBV4-2	TRBD1	TRBJ2-1	CASSPLPGQGAVEQFF
TRBV3-1	TRBD1	TRBJ2-3	CASSLRTGNTDTQYF
TRBV28	-	TRBJ2-7	CASSLNTYEQYF
TRBV5-1	-	TRBJ2-7	CASSQTVSEYLSEQYF
TRBV11-1	-	TRBJ1-1	CASSLARAVTEAFF
TRBV19	-	TRBJ2-6	CASRLPGANVLTF
TRBV5-1	-	TRBJ1-1	CASSLQEGVDTEAFF
TRBV28	-	TRBJ2-1	CASRSSRLVYEQFF
TRBV2	TRBD2	TRBJ2-3	CASSAGGGPRDTQYF
TRBV20-1	-	TRBJ1-5	CSARSEELWNQPQHF
TRBV20-1	-	TRBJ2-7	CSAPGHATYEQYF
TRBV20-1	-	TRBJ2-1	CSARARSHNEQFF
TRBV10-3	TRBD1	TRBJ1-1	CAISGDSTEAFF
TRBV27	-	TRBJ1-5	CASSFRQGNQPQHF
TRBV18	-	TRBJ2-7	CASSPNRALSSYEQYF
TRBV7-2	-	TRBJ1-2	CASSPRRGYTF
TRBV20-1	TRBD2	TRBJ2-1	CSARDGKRLAGGKVEQFF
TRBV20-1	TRBD2	TRBJ2-5	CSARGLAGGETQYF
TRBV24-1	TRBD1	TRBJ1-4	CATTGLTGFEKLFF
TRBV20-1	-	TRBJ1-2	CSANPGQGVGGYTF
TRBV15	TRBD1	TRBJ2-3	CATSREGTGWGTDTQYF
TRBV18	TRBD1	TRBJ1-6	CASSLDRAQESPLHF
TRBV20-1	TRBD2	TRBJ2-7	CSARGVSLAGVYEQYF
TRBV20-1	TRBD1	TRBJ2-5	CSAQDRGLGETQYF
TRBV5-1	TRBD2	TRBJ2-1	CASTTSGNNEQFF
TRBV10-3	-	TRBJ2-1	CAISVSGGSYNEQFF
TRBV20-1	-	TRBJ1-5	CSASDEGRGLGNQPQHF
TRBV6-1	-	TRBJ2-4	CASREVGRLAKNIQYF
TRBV7-2	-	TRBJ1-5	CASSLDRARGPQHF
TRBV28	-	TRBJ2-7	CASSLVGASYEQYF
TRBV3-1	-	TRBJ1-1	CASSQGGTRLMNTEAFF
TRBV29-1	-	TRBJ2-5	CSVSGDYQETQYF
TRBV10-2	-	TRBJ1-1	CASRSGTANTEAFF